A selection of T cell receptor beta chains follows, all from one sample in a study of CD8 T cells in Susac syndrome. TCRdb called the immunoSEQ multiplex PCR reads again in MiXCR, with one record for every CDR3 protein. This table holds around 300,000 distinct CDR3 sequences, about 88% found once. Sequencing input: CD8+ T cells from PBMCs. Receptors originate from a human donor with multiple sclerosis. Each CDR3 is given with its conserved first and last residue. The order of the fields is CDR3 length, J gene, D gene, V gene, CDR3 protein, CDR3 DNA. The D gene is left open where the match is weak.

15 TRBJ2-2 TRBD2 TRBV9 CASSAAGGRTGELFF TGTGCCAGCAGCGCCGCGGGGGGGCGCACCGGGGAGCTGTTTTTT
14 TRBJ1-6 . TRBV27 CASSLIGYNSPLHF TGTGCCAGCAGTTTGATAGGGTATAATTCACCCCTCCACTTT
15 TRBJ2-5 . TRBV29-1 CSVELFLASQETQYF TGCAGCGTTGAGCTCTTCCTAGCCAGTCAAGAGACCCAGTACTTC
14 TRBJ1-1 . TRBV6-5 CASSYSGANTEAFF TGTGCCAGCAGTTACTCGGGGGCGAACACTGAAGCTTTCTTT
13 TRBJ2-7 . TRBV20-1 CSARGDSSYEQYF TGCAGTGCTAGAGGTGATTCCTCCTACGAGCAGTACTTC
14 TRBJ2-7 TRBD2 TRBV30 CAWGKGLAGDEQYF TGTGCCTGGGGAAAGGGACTAGCGGGAGACGAGCAGTACTTC
14 TRBJ2-7 . TRBV5-6 CASINGRGRDEQYF TGTGCCAGCATCAACGGGCGGGGCCGCGACGAGCAGTACTTC
15 TRBJ2-1 . TRBV12-3/TRBV12-4 CASSLLGRRSNEQFF TGTGCCAGCAGTTTATTAGGGCGTCGGAGTAATGAGCAGTTCTTC
14 TRBJ2-5 TRBD2 TRBV27 CASSLIGGAETQYF TGTGCCAGCAGTTTAATCGGGGGGGCAGAGACCCAGTACTTC
16 TRBJ1-4 . TRBV20-1 CSARGGAHGINEKLFF TGCAGTGCTAGGGGGGGGGCCCACGGAATTAATGAAAAACTGTTTTTT
19 TRBJ2-3 TRBD2 TRBV11-2 CASSLVLPSGGHSTDTQYF TGTGCCAGCAGCTTAGTCCTACCGAGCGGGGGCCATAGCACAGATACGCAGTATTTT
16 TRBJ2-1 . TRBV30 CAWSGNWGSSYNEQFF TGTGCCTGGAGTGGGAACTGGGGAAGCTCCTACAATGAGCAGTTCTTC
15 TRBJ2-3 TRBD2 TRBV4-3 CASSQVAGGTDTQYF TGCGCCAGCAGCCAAGTAGCGGGAGGCACAGATACGCAGTATTTT
15 TRBJ1-2 TRBD1 TRBV20-1 CSARDRAGTGVGYTF TGCAGTGCTAGAGATCGGGCCGGGACAGGGGTCGGCTACACCTTC
16 TRBJ2-2 . TRBV4-2 CASSQDGASYTGELFF TGTGCCAGCAGCCAAGATGGAGCGTCCTACACCGGGGAGCTGTTTTTT
17 TRBJ1-5 TRBD1 TRBV24-1 CATSDTTGGWSNQPQHF TGTGCCACCAGTGACACAACAGGGGGATGGAGCAATCAGCCCCAGCATTTT
14 TRBJ2-7 TRBD1 TRBV6-1 CASKSTGVLYEQYF TGTGCCAGCAAGTCGACAGGGGTTCTCTACGAGCAGTACTTC
15 TRBJ2-7 TRBD2 TRBV20-1 CSAQLAGGLNYEQYF TGCAGTGCCCAACTAGCGGGAGGGCTCAATTACGAGCAGTACTTC
19 TRBJ2-1 TRBD2 TRBV27 CASSLGLLAGGGLYNEQFF TGTGCCAGCAGTTTAGGCCTACTAGCGGGAGGGGGACTCTACAATGAGCAGTTCTTC
11 TRBJ2-3 . TRBV27 CASTHGSTQYF TGTGCCAGCACCCACGGTTCTACGCAGTATTTT
17 TRBJ1-2 . TRBV7-8 CASSLVPWGGSGYGYTF TGTGCCAGCAGCTTAGTTCCGTGGGGGGGCAGCGGCTATGGCTACACCTTC